This T cell receptor (beta chain) was found in a study of blood T cell repertoires in COVID-19. Whole-study context: Samples representing acute and convalescent COVID-19 were sourced from the United States, Italy and Spain. T cells, B-cell-depleted T cells, or PBMCs supplied cDNA or gDNA.

Seattle-derived patients entered the study during active infection and were followed longitudinally. Germline loops: CDR1 MNHEY, CDR2 SVGAGI. CDR3 length: 14 amino acids. The V and J ends lost 8 bases and 6 bases respectively, with 20 bases between them. In the study's own analysis: How many nucleated cells were present was estimated from reference gene primer amplification. Some clones are missing from TCRdb's copy, which holds only in-frame ones; the method was immunoSEQ multiplex PCR. The V and J calls and the clone size are those of that table, but D and trimming were determined from the DNA. The profile covers 150,000 to 200,000 clones, with roughly 80% appearing a single time and 6% to 8% taken by the ten largest.

Sequencing used peripheral blood. This rearrangement joins TRBV6-5 to TRBJ2-7, with a tentative D call TRBD2 (5 bases). The receptor was derived from a woman aged 65 to 85 with COVID-19, enrolled during active disease. CDR3: CASSSEGVFSEQYF. In DNA form, the CDR3 reads TGTGCCAGCTCATCCGAGGGAGTTTTTAGCGAGCAGTACTTC.